These 21 T cell receptor beta chains were all obtained from the same sample, sequenced in a study of blood T cell repertoires in COVID-19. TCRdb keeps only in-frame clones here, not all; method: immunoSEQ multiplex PCR. The repertoire includes about 270,000 clones, approximately 86% of them detected once, and roughly 8.5% sits in the top ten. Sequencing was carried out using peripheral blood. The receptors come from a man aged 40-49 years with active or convalescent COVID-19.

The gene calls are TRBV28 and TRBJ1-2, with 7 nucleotides matching TRBD1. CDR3 length: 13 residues. V gave up 6 bases and J gave up 7 bases; unmatched junction bases: 8. CDR1 is MDHEN, CDR2 SYDVKM, per germline. This chain's CDR3 is CASSPTGARGYTF. The CDR3 DNA sequence: TGTGCCAGCAGCCCAACAGGGGCTCGTGGCTACACCTTC.

The rearrangement links TRBV28 to TRBJ2-7, with a tentative D call TRBD2 (7 bases). V dropped 7 bases and J dropped 4 bases, with 17 bases sitting between them. This CDR3 contains 14 residues. The germline CDR1 and CDR2 sequences are MDHEN and SYDVKM. The DNA for the CDR3 is TGTGCCAGCACTCAAGGGGGGGGTCCTTACGAGCAGTACTTC. Residues: CASTQGGGPYEQYF. Full variable domain (rest looked up from reference TRBV28 and TRBJ2-7): DVKVTQSSRYLVKRTGEKVFLECVQDMDHENMFWYRQDPGLGLRLIYFSYDVKMKEKGDIPEGYSVSREKKERFSLILESASTNQTSMYLCASTQGGGPYEQYFGPGTRLTVT.

The chain combines TRBV2 with TRBJ2-7, with 7 bases aligning to TRBD1. After removal of 8 bases from V and 2 bases from J, the junction contained 6 bases not matched to a gene. The CDR3 covers 13 residues. Germline CDR1 and CDR2: SNHLY and FYNNEI. CDR3 in DNA: TGTGCCAGCTGGGGGACAGAGCCCTACGAGCAGTACTTC. Its translation is CASWGTEPYEQYF.

The CDR3 here is CASSQGHTEPYEQYF. CDR3 coding DNA: TGTGCCAGCAGCCAGGGCCATACGGAACCATACGAGCAGTACTTC. The chain employs TRBV7-9 and TRBJ2-7, with D possibly matching TRBD1 (5 bases). The CDR3 runs to 15 residues. Trimming took 5 bases from V and 4 from J, leaving 18 bases between them. In germline, CDR1 is SEHNR, CDR2 FQNEAQ (reference sequence).

The chain combines TRBV10-2 with TRBJ1-3, with a tentative D call TRBD1 (6 bases). The germline V and J ends were trimmed by 6 bases and 1 base, with 13 bases remaining between them. This CDR3 has 15 amino acids. Germline assignment: CDR1 WSHSY and CDR2 SAAADI. The CDR3 sequence is CASSQTGQSGNTIYF. The CDR3 nucleotides are TGCGCCAGCAGCCAGACAGGCCAATCTGGAAACACCATATATTTT.

The V call is TRBV5-4, the J call TRBJ2-2, with TRBD1 as a possible D gene (6 bases). The germline CDR1 and CDR2 sequences are SGHNT and YYREEE (reference sequence). The CDR3 loop spans 15 amino acids. With 0 bases removed from V and 6 bases from J, the gap between germline ends came to 12 bases. The CDR3: CASSLDRVGAGELFF. As DNA, the CDR3 is TGTGCCAGCAGCTTGGACAGGGTTGGGGCCGGGGAGCTGTTTTTT.

The gene calls are TRBV7-8 and TRBJ1-1; no firm D call. V lost 2 bases, J lost 0 bases, and 7 bases lay in between. The germline V gene encodes CDR1 SGHVS and CDR2 FQNEAQ. The CDR3 is 14 residues long. The CDR3, as DNA: TGTGCCAGCAGCTTAATGGCCTTGAACACTGAAGCTTTCTTT. This sequence encodes CASSLMALNTEAFF.

The DNA of the CDR3 is TGTGCCAGCAGCCCGGGACTTTATAGCAATCAGCCCCAGCATTTT. Translated: CASSPGLYSNQPQHF. This chain links TRBV28 with TRBJ1-5; the D gene is possibly TRBD1 (5 bases). Germline CDR1 and CDR2: MDHEN and SYDVKM. V lost 6 bases, J lost 0 bases, and 12 bases lay in between. The CDR3 consists of 15 residues.

The chain recombines TRBV30 with TRBJ1-2, with a possible D match to TRBD1 (6 bases). The V end lost 5 bases, the J end lost 2 bases, and 18 bases lay between the germline ends. Germline values: CDR1 GTSNPN, CDR2 SVGIG (reference sequence). The CDR3 length is 15 residues. The CDR3 DNA reads TGTGCCTGGTCCACCCGAACAGGGACCAACTATGGCTACACCTTC. Translated: CAWSTRTGTNYGYTF.

The chain is built from TRBV27 and TRBJ2-1; tentatively, D is TRBD2 (5 bases). V was cut by 6 bases and J by 7 bases, with 10 bases left in between. Germline assignment: CDR1 MNHEY and CDR2 SMNVEV (reference sequence). The CDR3 extends over 12 amino acids. The CDR3, as DNA: TGTGCCAGCAGCATAGGAGGTAATGAGCAGTTCTTC. As protein: CASSIGGNEQFF.

The J gene is TRBJ1-6, the V gene TRBV5-3; a weak D match, TRBD1 (5 bases). TRBV5-3 is an ORF; its function is uncertain. The CDR3 has 16 residues. The germline V and J ends were trimmed by 3 bases and 8 bases, with 18 bases remaining between them. The CDR3 nucleotides read TGTGCCAGAAGCTACCCAAGGACGCGGGGGGATTCACCCCTCCACTTT. Protein product: CARSYPRTRGDSPLHF.

The V and J genes are TRBV7-2 and TRBJ1-4; D is possibly TRBD1 (6 bases). The V gene's germline CDR1 is SGHTA and CDR2 FQGNSA. V was trimmed by 4 bases and J by 8 bases, leaving 14 bases between them. CDR3 length: 14 residues. The DNA for the CDR3 is TGTGCCAGCAGCTCCGGACAGATGATAGAAAAACTGTTTTTT. As protein: CASSSGQMIEKLFF.

The chain combines TRBV10-3 with TRBJ1-5; D not certain. The CDR3 contains 14 residues. CDR1 and CDR2 (germline): ENHRY, SYGVKD. V shed 3 bases and J shed 6 bases, with 12 bases lying between them. The CDR3 nucleotides read TGTGCCATCAGTGAAGATCAGAGGCGTCAGCCCCAGCATTTT. Translating gives CAISEDQRRQPQHF.

The V and J genes are TRBV29-1 and TRBJ2-3; D ambiguous. The V and J ends lost 7 bases and 0 bases respectively, with 11 bases between them. The germline V gene encodes CDR1 SQVTM and CDR2 ANQGSEA. CDR3 length equals 13 residues. CDR3 protein: CSATTSSTDTQYF. CDR3 bases: TGCAGCGCCACAACGTCTAGCACAGATACGCAGTATTTT.

The chain is built from TRBV5-1 and TRBJ2-1; D is possibly TRBD2 (6 bases). Trimming took 0 bases from V and 7 from J, leaving 11 bases between them. The CDR3 sequence is 14 residues long. Germline CDR1 SGHRS, CDR2 YFSETQ. In DNA, the CDR3 is TGCGCCAGCAGCTTGGCCGGAGGAGGGAATGAGCAGTTCTTC. It codes for CASSLAGGGNEQFF. The full variable domain, rest sourced from reference TRBV5-1 and TRBJ2-1, is KAGVTQTPRYLIKTRGQQVTLSCSPISGHRSVSWYQQTPGQGLQFLFEYFSETQRNKGNFPGRFSGRQFSNSRSEMNVSTLELGDSALYLCASSLAGGGNEQFFGPGTRLTVL.

The chain couples TRBV9 to TRBJ1-2; 9 bases fit TRBD1. Germline CDR1 is SGDLS and CDR2 is YYNGEE. The CDR3 consists of 14 residues. Losses at the gene ends were 2 bases for V and 8 bases for J; bases not matched to a gene: 7. The CDR3 region is CASSVTWDRAGYTF. CDR3 bases: TGTGCCAGCAGCGTCACTTGGGACAGGGCAGGCTACACCTTC.

The chain is built from TRBV4-1 and TRBJ2-6; D uncertain. The CDR3 extends over 17 amino acids. In germline, CDR1 is MGHRA, CDR2 YSYEKL. The ends were cut back, 1 base at V and 0 bases at J, with 10 bases in the middle. The chain's CDR3 is CASSQGAARSGANVLTF. CDR3 bases: TGCGCCAGCAGCCAAGGGGCTGCGCGCTCTGGGGCCAACGTCCTGACTTTC.

This clone appeared a few times. V gene TRBV27 combines with J gene TRBJ2-5; TRBD1 agrees at 7 bases. The V gene end was trimmed by 4 bases and the J gene end by 2 bases; junction bases not matched to a gene: 10. Germline CDR1 and CDR2: MNHEY and SMNVEV (reference sequence). The CDR3 has 16 amino acids. CDR3 residues: CASSSLGQKIQETQYF. The CDR3 DNA reads TGTGCCAGCAGTTCCCTGGGACAGAAAATACAAGAGACCCAGTACTTC.

The chain employs TRBV5-1 and TRBJ1-1, with D perhaps TRBD1 (5 bases). Trimming removed 2 bases from V and 6 bases from J, with 8 bases in between. The CDR3 has 12 amino acids. Germline V lookup: CDR1 SGHRS, CDR2 YFSETQ. CDR3 bases: TGCGCCAGCAGCTTTAGGGGTGCTGAAGCTTTCTTT. Protein sequence: CASSFRGAEAFF.

The CDR3 DNA is TGTGCCAGCAGCCATGGCCGAACCACTGAAGCTTTCTTT. Translated: CASSHGRTTEAFF. The chain links TRBV14 to TRBJ1-1; D is unresolved. The V and J ends lost 3 bases and 4 bases respectively, with 9 bases between them. The CDR3 has 13 residues. Germline V gene data show CDR1 as SGHDN and CDR2 as FVKESK. Using reference TRBV14 and TRBJ1-1 for the parts outside the CDR3, the full variable domain is EAGVTQFPSHSVIEKGQTVTLRCDPISGHDNLYWYRRVMGKEIKFLLHFVKESKQDESGMPNNRFLAERTGGTYSTLKVQPAELEDSGVYFCASSHGRTTEAFFGQGTRLTVV.

V usage is TRBV27 and J usage is TRBJ1-6; TRBD1 agrees at 8 bases. The germline gives CDR1 MNHEY, CDR2 SMNVEV (reference sequence). This CDR3 is built from 14 residues. The junction had 8 bases not matched to a gene; V was cut back by 5 bases and J by 11 bases. CDR3 protein: CASSPGQGGPPLHF. The CDR3 DNA reads TGTGCCAGCAGTCCCGGACAGGGCGGGCCACCCCTCCACTTT.